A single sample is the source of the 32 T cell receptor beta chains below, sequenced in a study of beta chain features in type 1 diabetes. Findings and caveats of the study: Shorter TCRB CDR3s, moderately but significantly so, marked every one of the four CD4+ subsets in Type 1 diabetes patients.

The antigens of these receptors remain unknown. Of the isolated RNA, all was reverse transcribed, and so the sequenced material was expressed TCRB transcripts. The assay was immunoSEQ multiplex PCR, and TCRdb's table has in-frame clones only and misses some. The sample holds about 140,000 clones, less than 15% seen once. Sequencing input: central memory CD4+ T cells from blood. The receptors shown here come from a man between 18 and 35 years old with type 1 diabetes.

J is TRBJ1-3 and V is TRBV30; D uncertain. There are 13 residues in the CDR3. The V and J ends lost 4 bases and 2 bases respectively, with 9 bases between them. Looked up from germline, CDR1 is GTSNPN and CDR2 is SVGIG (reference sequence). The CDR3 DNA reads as TGTGCCTGGATCCAGTATGCTGGAAACACCATATATTTT. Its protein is CAWIQYAGNTIYF.

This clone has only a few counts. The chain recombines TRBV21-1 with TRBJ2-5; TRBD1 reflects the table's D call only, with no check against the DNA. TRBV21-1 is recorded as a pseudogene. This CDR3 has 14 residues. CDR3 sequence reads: CASSKGTSRRAQYF. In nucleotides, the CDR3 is TGTGCCAGCAGCAAAGGGACATCGAGACGGGCCCAGTACTTC.

The CDR3: CASSLAPGSRGYGYTF. In nucleotides, the CDR3 is TGTGCCAGCAGCTTAGCTCCCGGTAGCCGGGGCTATGGCTACACCTTC. V and J are TRBV7-8 and TRBJ1-2; D is unclear. Germline CDR1 and CDR2: SGHVS and FQNEAQ. V shed 0 bases and J shed 4 bases, with 15 bases lying between them. The CDR3 length is 16 residues.

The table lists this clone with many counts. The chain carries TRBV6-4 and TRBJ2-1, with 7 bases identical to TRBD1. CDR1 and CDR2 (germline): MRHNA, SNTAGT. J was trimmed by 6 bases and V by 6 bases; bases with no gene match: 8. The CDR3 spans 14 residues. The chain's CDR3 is CASRQGTDRNEQFF. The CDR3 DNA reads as TGTGCCAGCAGACAAGGGACAGACCGCAATGAGCAGTTCTTC.

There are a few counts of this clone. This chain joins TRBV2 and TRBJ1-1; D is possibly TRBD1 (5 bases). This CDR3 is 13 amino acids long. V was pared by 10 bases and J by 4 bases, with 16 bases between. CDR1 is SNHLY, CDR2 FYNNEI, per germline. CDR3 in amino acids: CATRDGGSTEAFF. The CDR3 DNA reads TGTGCCACCAGGGACGGGGGGAGCACTGAAGCTTTCTTT.

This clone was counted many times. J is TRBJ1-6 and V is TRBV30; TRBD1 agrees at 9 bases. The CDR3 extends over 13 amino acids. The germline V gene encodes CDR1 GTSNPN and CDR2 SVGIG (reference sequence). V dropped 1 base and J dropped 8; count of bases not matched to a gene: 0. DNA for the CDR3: TGTGCCTGGAGTGGGACAGGGGATTCACCCCTCCACTTT. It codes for CAWSGTGDSPLHF.

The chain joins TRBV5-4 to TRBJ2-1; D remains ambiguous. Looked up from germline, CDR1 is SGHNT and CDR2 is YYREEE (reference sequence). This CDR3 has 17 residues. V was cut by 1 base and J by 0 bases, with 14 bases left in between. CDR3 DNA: TGTGCCAGCAGCTTGAGCAGCGCCCCCAGCTCCTACAATGAGCAGTTCTTC. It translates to CASSLSSAPSSYNEQFF.

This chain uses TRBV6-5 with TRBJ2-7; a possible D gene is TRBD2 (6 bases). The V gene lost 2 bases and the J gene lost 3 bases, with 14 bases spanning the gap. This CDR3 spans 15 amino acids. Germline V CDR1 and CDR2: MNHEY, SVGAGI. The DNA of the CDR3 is TGTGCCAGCAGTTACAGTACTGCGGGGAACTACGAGCAGTACTTC. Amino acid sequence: CASSYSTAGNYEQYF.

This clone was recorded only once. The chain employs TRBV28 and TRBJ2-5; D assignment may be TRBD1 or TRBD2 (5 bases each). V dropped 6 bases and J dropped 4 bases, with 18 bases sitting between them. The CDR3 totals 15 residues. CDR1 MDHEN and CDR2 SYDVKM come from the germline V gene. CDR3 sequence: CASRPPGPGRETQYF. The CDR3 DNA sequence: TGTGCCAGCAGGCCCCCGGGGCCGGGCAGAGAGACCCAGTACTTC.

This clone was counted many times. The CDR3 is CASSLFGASGELFF. In nucleotides, the CDR3 is TGTGCCAGCAGTTTATTCGGGGCCTCCGGGGAGCTGTTTTTT. The chain carries TRBV27 and TRBJ2-2, with D tentatively TRBD1 or TRBD2 (5 bases each). V was cut by 1 base and J by 6 bases, with 9 bases left in between. This CDR3 has 14 amino acids. Germline assignment: CDR1 MNHEY and CDR2 SMNVEV (reference sequence).

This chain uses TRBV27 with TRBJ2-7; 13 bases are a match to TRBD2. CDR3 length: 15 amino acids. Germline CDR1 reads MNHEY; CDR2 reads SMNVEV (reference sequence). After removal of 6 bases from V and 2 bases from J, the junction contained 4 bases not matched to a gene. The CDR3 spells CASSRGLAGTYEQYF. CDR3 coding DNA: TGTGCCAGCAGCCGGGGACTAGCGGGGACCTACGAGCAGTACTTC.

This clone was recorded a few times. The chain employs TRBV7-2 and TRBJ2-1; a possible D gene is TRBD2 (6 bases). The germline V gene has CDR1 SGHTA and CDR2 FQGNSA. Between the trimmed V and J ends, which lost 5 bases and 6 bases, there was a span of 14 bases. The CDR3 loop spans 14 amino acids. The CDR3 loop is CASSTKAGPNEQFF. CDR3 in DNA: TGTGCCAGCAGCACTAAAGCGGGTCCCAATGAGCAGTTCTTC.

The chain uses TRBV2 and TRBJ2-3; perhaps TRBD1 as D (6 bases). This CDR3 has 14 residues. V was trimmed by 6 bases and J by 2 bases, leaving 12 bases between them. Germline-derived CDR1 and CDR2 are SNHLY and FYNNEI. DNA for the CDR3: TGTGCCAGCAGATACAGGGAAAACACAGATACGCAGTATTTT. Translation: CASRYRENTDTQYF.

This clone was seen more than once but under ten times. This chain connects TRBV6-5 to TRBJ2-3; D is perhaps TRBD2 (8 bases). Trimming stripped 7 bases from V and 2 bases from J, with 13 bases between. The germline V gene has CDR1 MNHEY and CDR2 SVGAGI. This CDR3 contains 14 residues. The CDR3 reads CASTREGATDTQYF. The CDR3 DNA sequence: TGTGCCAGCACCCGGGAGGGGGCCACAGATACGCAGTATTTT.

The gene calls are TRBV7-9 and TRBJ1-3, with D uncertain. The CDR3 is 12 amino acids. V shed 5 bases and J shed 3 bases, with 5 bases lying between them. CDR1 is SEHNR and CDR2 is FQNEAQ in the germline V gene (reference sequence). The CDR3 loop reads CASSPSGNTIYF. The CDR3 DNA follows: TGTGCCAGCAGCCCTAGTGGAAACACCATATATTTT. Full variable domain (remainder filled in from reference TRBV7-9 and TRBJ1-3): DTGVSQNPRHKITKRGQNVTFRCDPISEHNRLYWYRQTLGQGPEFLTYFQNEAQLEKSRLLSDRFSAERPKGSFSTLEIQRTEQGDSAMYLCASSPSGNTIYFGEGSWLTVV.

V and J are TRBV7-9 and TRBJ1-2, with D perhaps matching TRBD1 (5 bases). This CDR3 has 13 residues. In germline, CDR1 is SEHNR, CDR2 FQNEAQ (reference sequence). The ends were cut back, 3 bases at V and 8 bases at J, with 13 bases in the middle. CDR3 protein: CASSFTGGSGYTF. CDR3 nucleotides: TGTGCCAGCAGCTTCACAGGAGGATCCGGCTACACCTTC. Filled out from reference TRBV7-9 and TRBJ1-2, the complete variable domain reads DTGVSQNPRHKITKRGQNVTFRCDPISEHNRLYWYRQTLGQGPEFLTYFQNEAQLEKSRLLSDRFSAERPKGSFSTLEIQRTEQGDSAMYLCASSFTGGSGYTFGSGTRLTVV.

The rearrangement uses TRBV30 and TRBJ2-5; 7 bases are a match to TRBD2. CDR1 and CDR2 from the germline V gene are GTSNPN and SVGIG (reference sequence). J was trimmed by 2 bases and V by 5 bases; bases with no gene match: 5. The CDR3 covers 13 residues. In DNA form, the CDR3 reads TGTGCCTGGGGGACCGGGGGGCAAGAGACCCAGTACTTC. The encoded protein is CAWGTGGQETQYF.

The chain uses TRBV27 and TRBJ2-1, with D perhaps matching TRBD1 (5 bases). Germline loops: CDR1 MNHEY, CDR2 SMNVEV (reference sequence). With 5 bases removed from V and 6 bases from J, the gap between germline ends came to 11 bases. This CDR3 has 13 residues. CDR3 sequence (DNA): TGTGCCAGCAGTCCGACAGTCTCCAATGAGCAGTTCTTC. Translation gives CASSPTVSNEQFF.

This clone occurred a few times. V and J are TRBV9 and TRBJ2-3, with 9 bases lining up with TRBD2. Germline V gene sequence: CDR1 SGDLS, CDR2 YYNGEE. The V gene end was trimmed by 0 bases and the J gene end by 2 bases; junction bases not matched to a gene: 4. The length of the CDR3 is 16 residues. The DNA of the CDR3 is TGTGCCAGCAGCGTAGTGGGACTAGCTCCCACAGATACGCAGTATTTT. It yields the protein CASSVVGLAPTDTQYF. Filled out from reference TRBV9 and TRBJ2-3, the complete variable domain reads DSGVTQTPKHLITATGQRVTLRCSPRSGDLSVYWYQQSLDQGLQFLIQYYNGEERAKGNILERFSAQQFPDLHSELNLSSLELGDSALYFCASSVVGLAPTDTQYFGPGTRLTVL.

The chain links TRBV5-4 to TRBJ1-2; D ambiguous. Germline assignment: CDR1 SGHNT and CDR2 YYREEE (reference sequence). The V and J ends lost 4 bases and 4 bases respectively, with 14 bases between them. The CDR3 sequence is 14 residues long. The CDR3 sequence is CASSDPRSLYGYTF. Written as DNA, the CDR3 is TGTGCCAGCAGCGATCCACGTAGTCTCTATGGCTACACCTTC.

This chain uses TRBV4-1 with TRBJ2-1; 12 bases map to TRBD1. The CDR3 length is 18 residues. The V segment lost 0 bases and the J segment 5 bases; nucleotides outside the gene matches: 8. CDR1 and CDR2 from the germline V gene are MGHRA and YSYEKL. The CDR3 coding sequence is TGCGCCAGCAGCCAAGAAACCCCGGGACAGGGGGCCAACAATGAGCAGTTCTTC. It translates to CASSQETPGQGANNEQFF.

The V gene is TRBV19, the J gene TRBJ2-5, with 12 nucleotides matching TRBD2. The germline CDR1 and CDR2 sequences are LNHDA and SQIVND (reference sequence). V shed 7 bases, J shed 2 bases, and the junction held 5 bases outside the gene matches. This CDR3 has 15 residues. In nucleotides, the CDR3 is TGTGCCAGTACCCCGACTAGCGGGGGACAAGAGACCCAGTACTTC. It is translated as CASTPTSGGQETQYF.

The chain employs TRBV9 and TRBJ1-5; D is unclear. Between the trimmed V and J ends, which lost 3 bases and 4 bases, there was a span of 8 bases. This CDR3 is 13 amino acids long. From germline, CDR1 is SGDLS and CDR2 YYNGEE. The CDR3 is CASSAGGNQPQHF. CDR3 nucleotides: TGTGCCAGCAGCGCGGGCGGGAATCAGCCCCAGCATTTT.

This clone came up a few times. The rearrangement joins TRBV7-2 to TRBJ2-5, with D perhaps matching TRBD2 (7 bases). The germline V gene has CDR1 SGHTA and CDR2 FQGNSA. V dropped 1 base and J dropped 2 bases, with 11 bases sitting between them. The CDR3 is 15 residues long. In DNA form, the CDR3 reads TGTGCCAGCAGCTTAGTGGCGGGGGCACAAGAGACCCAGTACTTC. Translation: CASSLVAGAQETQYF.

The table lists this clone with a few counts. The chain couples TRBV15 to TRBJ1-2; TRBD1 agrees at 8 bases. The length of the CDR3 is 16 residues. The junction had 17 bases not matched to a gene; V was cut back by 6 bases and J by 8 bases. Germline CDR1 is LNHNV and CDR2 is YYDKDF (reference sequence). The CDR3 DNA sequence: TGTGCCACCAGAACTACACAGGGGGTAGTTTGGAGGGGCTACACCTTC. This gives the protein CATRTTQGVVWRGYTF.

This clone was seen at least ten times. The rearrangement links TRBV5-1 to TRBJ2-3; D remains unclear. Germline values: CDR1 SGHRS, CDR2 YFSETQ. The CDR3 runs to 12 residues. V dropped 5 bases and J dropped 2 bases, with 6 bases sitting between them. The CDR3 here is CASRVNTDTQYF. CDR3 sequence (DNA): TGCGCCAGCAGGGTTAACACAGATACGCAGTATTTT.

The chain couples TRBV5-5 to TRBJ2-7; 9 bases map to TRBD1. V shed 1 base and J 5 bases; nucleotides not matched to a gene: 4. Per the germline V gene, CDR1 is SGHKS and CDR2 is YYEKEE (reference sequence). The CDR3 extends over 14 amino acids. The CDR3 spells CASSLMGTGNEQYF. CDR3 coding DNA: TGTGCCAGCAGCTTGATGGGGACAGGGAACGAGCAGTACTTC.

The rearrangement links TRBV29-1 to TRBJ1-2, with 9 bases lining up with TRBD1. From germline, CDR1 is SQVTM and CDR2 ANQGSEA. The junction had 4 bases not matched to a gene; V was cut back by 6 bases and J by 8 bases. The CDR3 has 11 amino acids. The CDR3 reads CSVYRGLGYTF. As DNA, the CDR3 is TGCAGCGTATACAGGGGGCTGGGCTACACCTTC.

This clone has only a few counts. CDR3 coding DNA: TGTGCCAGCAGGGCCGGCACAGATACGCAGTATTTT. This gives the protein CASRAGTDTQYF. V usage is TRBV9 and J usage is TRBJ2-3; D ambiguous. This CDR3 region has 12 residues. Germline CDR1 reads SGDLS; CDR2 reads YYNGEE. V was pared by 5 bases and J by 1 base, with 5 bases between.

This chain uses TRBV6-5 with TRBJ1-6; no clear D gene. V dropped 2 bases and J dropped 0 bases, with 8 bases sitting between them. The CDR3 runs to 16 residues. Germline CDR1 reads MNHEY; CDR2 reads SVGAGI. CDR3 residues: CASSYRGSSYNSPLHF. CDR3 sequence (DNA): TGTGCCAGCAGTTACAGAGGGAGCTCCTATAATTCACCCCTCCACTTT.

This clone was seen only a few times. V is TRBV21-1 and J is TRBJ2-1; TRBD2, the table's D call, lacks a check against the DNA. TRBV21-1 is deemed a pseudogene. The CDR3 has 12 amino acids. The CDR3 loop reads CASGGGVNEQFF. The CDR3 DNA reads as TGTGCCAGCGGAGGTGGGGTCAATGAGCAGTTCTTC.

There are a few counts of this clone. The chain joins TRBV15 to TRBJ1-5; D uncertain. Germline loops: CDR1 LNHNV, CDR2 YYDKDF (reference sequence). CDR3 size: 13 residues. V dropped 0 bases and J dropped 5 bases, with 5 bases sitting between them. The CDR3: CATSRERDQPQHF. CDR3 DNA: TGTGCCACCAGCAGAGAACGAGATCAGCCCCAGCATTTT.